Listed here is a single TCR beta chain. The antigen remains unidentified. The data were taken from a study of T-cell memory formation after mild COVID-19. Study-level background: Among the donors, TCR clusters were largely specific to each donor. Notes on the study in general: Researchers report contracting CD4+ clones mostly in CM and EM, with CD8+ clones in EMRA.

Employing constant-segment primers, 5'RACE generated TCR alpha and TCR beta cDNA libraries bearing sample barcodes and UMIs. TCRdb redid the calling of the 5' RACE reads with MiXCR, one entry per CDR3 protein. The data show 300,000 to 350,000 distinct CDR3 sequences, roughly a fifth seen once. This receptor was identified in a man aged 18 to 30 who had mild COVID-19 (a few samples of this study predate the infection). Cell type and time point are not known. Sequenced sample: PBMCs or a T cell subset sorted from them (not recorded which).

CDR3 sequence (DNA): TGCGCCAGCAGCTTGGTTTCAGGGGGAGAGACCCAGTACTTC. This translates into CASSLVSGGETQYF. The rearrangement joins TRBV5-1 to TRBJ2-5; 7 bases line up with TRBD1. This CDR3 region has 14 residues. Trimming removed 0 bases from V and 4 bases from J; junction bases left unmatched: 3. From germline, CDR1 is SGHRS and CDR2 YFSETQ.